This TCR beta chain was sequenced in a study of Tregs in tolerant kidney transplant recipients. CDR1 SEHNR and CDR2 FQNEAQ come from the germline V gene (reference sequence). This CDR3 is 13 amino acids long. CD4+CD25+CD127- Tregs, CD4+CD25- non-Tregs, CD4 and CD8 cells were sorted. This clone was seen just once. The target antigen is unknown. A junction end diverges from the germline sequence, so it may reflect a read error. This table comes from immunoSEQ multiplex PCR, and its TCRdb copy is limited to in-frame clones, with some not included. The table includes about 240,000 clones, about 80% detected once. Findings and caveats of the study: Expanding Tregs on activated donor B cells appeared to best identify donor-specific TCRbeta clones. Findings come from small patient numbers and require larger validation.

Specimen: CD4+ T cells from blood. The rearrangement joins TRBV7-9 to TRBJ1-2; D is possibly TRBD1 (5 bases). The receptor was isolated from a human donor in good health. CDR3 protein: CASSSGEQGRPPF. In DNA, the CDR3 is TGTGCCAGCAGCTCGGGGGAGCAGGGACGGCCCCCCTTC.